Listed below are T cell receptor beta chains from one sample, sequenced in a study of T cells in Graves' hyperthyroidism and ophthalmopathy. TCRdb re-called the multiplex PCR reads with MiXCR, one entry per CDR3 protein. The sample contains more than 350,000 distinct CDR3 sequences, roughly 14% of which appear only once. Material: blood. These receptors came from a young woman with Graves' ophthalmopathy. The CDR3 runs from the conserved cysteine through the conserved F or W. The order of the fields is J gene, clone size, D gene, V gene, CDR3 protein, CDR3 DNA. A D gene is named only where the DNA matches it firmly. Size values are once, few and many counts, or a class for expanded clones, and some rows have none.

TRBJ2-1 | many | - | TRBV2 | CASSEDGDLWEQFF | TGTGCCAGCAGTGAGGACGGCGACCTATGGGAGCAGTTCTTC
TRBJ2-7 | - | TRBD2 | TRBV14 | CASSTQSWTKRGAYEQYF | TGTGCCAGCAGCACTCAAAGTTGGACTAAGCGGGGGGCCTACGAGCAGTACTTC
TRBJ1-5 | many | - | TRBV5-1 | CASSLGGGSNQPQHF | TGCGCCAGCAGCTTGGGAGGGGGGAGCAATCAGCCCCAGCATTTT
TRBJ1-2 | many | TRBD1 | TRBV15 | CATSAAGTDYGYTF | TGTGCCACCAGCGCAGCCGGGACAGACTATGGCTACACCTTC
TRBJ1-3 | many | TRBD1 | TRBV6-1 | CASSPGQGFAGNTIYF | TGTGCCAGCAGTCCGGGACAGGGGTTTGCTGGAAACACCATATATTTT
TRBJ2-3 | - | TRBD1 | TRBV12-3/TRBV12-4 | CASRRTGGDTDTQYF | TGTGCCAGCAGGCGGACAGGGGGGGACACAGATACGCAGTATTTT
TRBJ1-2 | many | - | TRBV20-1 | CSARQGQGYTF | TGCAGTGCTAGACAGGGTCAGGGCTACACCTTC
TRBJ1-5 | few | - | TRBV6-1 | CASSYSTGNSQPQHF | TGTGCCAGCAGTTACAGCACCGGGAACAGTCAGCCCCAGCATTTT
TRBJ2-1 | many | TRBD2 | TRBV7-2 | CASSLAVVSGYNEQFF | TGTGCCAGCAGCTTAGCGGTTGTTAGCGGGTACAATGAGCAGTTCTTC
TRBJ1-1 | many | - | TRBV6-1 | CASSGSLGAGTEAFF | TGTGCCAGCAGTGGATCCTTGGGGGCTGGCACTGAAGCTTTCTTT
TRBJ2-7 | many | - | TRBV12-5 | CASGLVIGQRLYEQYF | TGTGCTAGTGGTTTGGTAATCGGACAAAGACTCTACGAGCAGTACTTC
TRBJ2-2 | many | TRBD2 | TRBV9 | CASSVQSGGRTNTGELFF | TGTGCCAGCAGCGTCCAGAGCGGGGGGAGAACGAACACCGGGGAGCTGTTTTTT
TRBJ2-7 | many | TRBD1 | TRBV27 | CASSLNRGRSPLEQYF | TGTGCCAGCAGCCTAAACAGGGGGCGCAGCCCTCTCGAGCAGTACTTC
TRBJ2-7 | many | TRBD1 | TRBV24-1 | CASNVKNPGQPYEQYF | TGTGCCTCCAACGTTAAAAATCCGGGACAGCCCTACGAGCAGTACTTC
TRBJ2-3 | many | - | TRBV20-1 | CSARQAYTDTQYF | TGCAGTGCGAGACAGGCCTACACAGATACGCAGTATTTT
TRBJ1-1 | - | - | TRBV14 | CASSQGLGREAFF | TGTGCCAGCAGCCAAGGACTGGGCAGAGAAGCTTTCTTT
TRBJ1-5 | few | - | TRBV19 | CASSFQTSNQPQHF | TGTGCCAGTAGTTTCCAGACCAGCAATCAGCCCCAGCATTTT
TRBJ2-1 | few | TRBD2 | TRBV5-1 | CASSYGTSGGHDEQFF | TGCGCCAGCAGTTACGGGACTAGCGGGGGGCACGATGAGCAGTTCTTC
TRBJ2-7 | few | - | TRBV25-1 | CASSEYGSSYEQYF | TGTGCCAGCAGTGAATATGGGAGCTCCTACGAGCAGTACTTC
TRBJ2-7 | - | - | TRBV20-1 | CSARARGAQLGQYF | TGCAGTGCTAGAGCTCGGGGGGCGCAGCTAGGGCAGTACTTC
TRBJ2-7 | many | - | TRBV20-1 | CSATGVTISSYEQYF | TGCAGTGCTACCGGAGTCACAATCAGCTCCTACGAGCAGTACTTC
TRBJ2-2 | many | - | TRBV7-2 | CASSPIMFANTGELFF | TGTGCCAGCAGTCCCATCATGTTCGCGAACACCGGGGAGCTGTTTTTT
TRBJ1-1 | - | TRBD1 | TRBV29-1 | CSGGTGLTEAFF | TGCAGCGGCGGGACAGGCCTTACTGAAGCTTTCTTT